In this sample, the clone carrying this T cell receptor (beta chain) turned up a few times. PCR employed 60 Vbeta and 13 Jbeta primers. Produced via immunoSEQ multiplex PCR; TCRdb's table is partial and in-frame only. The sample lists approximately 72,000 clones; 78% were seen once. This specimen belongs to a study of cytomegalovirus exposure and HLA in healthy donors. This sequence was found in a male donor in good health and CMV-seropositive. The specimen was PBMCs.

CDR3 coding DNA: TGTGCCATCAGTGAGCCTGGGACAGGGGGCCCTGAAGCTTTCTTT. Protein product: CAISEPGTGGPEAFF. The chain combines TRBV10-3 with TRBJ1-1, with 12 bases lining up with TRBD1. V shed 2 bases and J 6 bases; nucleotides not matched to a gene: 4. The CDR3 has 15 amino acids. Germline lookup yields CDR1 ENHRY and CDR2 SYGVKD.